This record concerns one T cell receptor (beta chain) sequence. Antigen: not known. Other DNA sequences of this sample code for an identical CDR3. The sample is drawn from a study of graft-versus-host responses after intestinal transplantation. The study's findings and limits: Elevated graft-versus-host to host-versus-graft clonal ratios in allografts were recorded for patients with graft-donor T cell macrochimerism. Recipient bone marrow held GvH clones, some seen earlier in ileum or blood.

This CDR3 region has 14 residues. Germline CDR1 MNHEY, CDR2 SMNVEV (reference sequence). The V and J ends lost 0 bases and 0 bases respectively, with 6 bases between them. TCRdb's table, derived via immunoSEQ multiplex PCR, lists solely in-frame clones and lacks some. Among fewer than 30,000 clones listed, 85% to 95% were seen once. This TCR was sampled from a human patient who received an intestinal transplant, so some T cells may come from the graft donor. The specimen comprised PBMCs, sampled 66 days after intestinal transplant. The chain uses TRBV27 and TRBJ2-7; tentative D call: TRBD2 (6 bases). The DNA of the CDR3 is TGTGCCAGCAGTTTATCGGGGGGCTCCTACGAGCAGTACTTC. Its translation is CASSLSGGSYEQYF.